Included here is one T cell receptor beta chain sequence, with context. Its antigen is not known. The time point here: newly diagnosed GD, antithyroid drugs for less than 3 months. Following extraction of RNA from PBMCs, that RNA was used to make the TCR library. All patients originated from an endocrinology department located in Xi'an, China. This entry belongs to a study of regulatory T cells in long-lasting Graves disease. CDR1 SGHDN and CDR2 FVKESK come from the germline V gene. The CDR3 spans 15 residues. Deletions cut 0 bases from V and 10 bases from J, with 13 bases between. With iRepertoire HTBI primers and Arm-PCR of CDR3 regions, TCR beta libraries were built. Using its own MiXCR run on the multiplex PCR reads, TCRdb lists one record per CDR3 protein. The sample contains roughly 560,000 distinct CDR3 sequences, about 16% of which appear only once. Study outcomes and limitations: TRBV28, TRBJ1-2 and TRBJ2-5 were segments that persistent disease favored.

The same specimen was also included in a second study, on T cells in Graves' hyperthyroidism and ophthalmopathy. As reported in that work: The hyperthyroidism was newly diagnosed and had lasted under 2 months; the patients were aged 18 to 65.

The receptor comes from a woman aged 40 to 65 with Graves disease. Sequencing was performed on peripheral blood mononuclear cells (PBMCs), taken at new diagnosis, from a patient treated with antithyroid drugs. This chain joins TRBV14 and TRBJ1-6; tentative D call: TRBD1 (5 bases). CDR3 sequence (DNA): TGTGCCAGCAGCCAAGATCTAAAGGGGCCCTCACCCCTCCACTTT. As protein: CASSQDLKGPSPLHF.